This is a list of T cell receptor beta chains from one sample in a study of the immune and genomic landscape of osteosarcoma. The data were produced by immunoSEQ multiplex PCR, yet TCRdb's version contains in-frame clones alone and is incomplete. The sample lists about 6,200 clones, about 63% occurring once. The sequencing sample was made of osteosarcoma tumor tissue from the lung. Receptors originate from a human donor with osteosarcoma. CDR3s include the opening cysteine and the closing phenylalanine or tryptophan. Size is omitted from some rows. Given values are once, few, many or a class for expanded clones.

clone_size: NA; v_call: TRBV5-6; cdr3_aa: CASSLVSNTGELFF
clone_size: NA; v_call: TRBV7-9; cdr3_aa: CASRGWGDKNYEQYF
clone_size: once; v_call: TRBV28; cdr3_aa: CASTLRLAGNTGELFF
clone_size: NA; v_call: TRBV7-8; cdr3_aa: CASSLGGFRQPQHF
clone_size: NA; v_call: TRBV15; cdr3_aa: CATSRGWYGYTF
clone_size: NA; v_call: TRBV9; cdr3_aa: CASSVGIQGTEAFF
clone_size: NA; v_call: TRBV2; cdr3_aa: CARAPGRKTDTQYF
clone_size: few; v_call: TRBV7-3; cdr3_aa: CASSLRSGTGSYNEQFF
clone_size: NA; v_call: TRBV7-3; cdr3_aa: CASSKHQGGYTF
clone_size: large; v_call: TRBV7-9; cdr3_aa: CASSLAQGASNTEAFF
clone_size: NA; v_call: TRBV19; cdr3_aa: CASSIGRAQETQYF
clone_size: NA; v_call: TRBV7-2; cdr3_aa: CASSFLGGNIQYF
clone_size: NA; v_call: TRBV14; cdr3_aa: CASSQSAQAYNEQFF
clone_size: NA; v_call: TRBV18; cdr3_aa: CASSPSGQVDTEAFF
clone_size: NA; v_call: TRBV11-2; cdr3_aa: CASSLGQNRDYGYTF
clone_size: NA; v_call: TRBV7-2; cdr3_aa: CASSLGEGAMNPEAFF
clone_size: NA; v_call: TRBV20-1; cdr3_aa: CSARDSYGYTF
clone_size: NA; v_call: TRBV4-1; cdr3_aa: CASSQWDQTYEQYF
clone_size: NA; v_call: TRBV7-9; cdr3_aa: CASSPGMGSGNEQFF
clone_size: medium-sized; v_call: TRBV19; cdr3_aa: CASTIEGSSGNTIYF
clone_size: NA; v_call: TRBV29-1; cdr3_aa: CSVEGGQDFNYGYTF
clone_size: few; v_call: TRBV29-1; cdr3_aa: CSVQGQGAYGYTF
clone_size: NA; v_call: TRBV18; cdr3_aa: CASSPFRDTEAFF
clone_size: NA; v_call: TRBV6-5; cdr3_aa: CASSSPRGDYGYTF
clone_size: NA; v_call: TRBV5-1; cdr3_aa: CASSEPLDVPPNYNEQFF
clone_size: few; v_call: TRBV6-5; cdr3_aa: CASSYVPIGNQPQHF
clone_size: NA; v_call: TRBV7-9; cdr3_aa: CASSPPPRGGEKLFF
clone_size: once; v_call: TRBV10-1; cdr3_aa: CASSVARAGELFF
clone_size: NA; v_call: TRBV7-8; cdr3_aa: CASSSPRPTNEQFF
clone_size: large; v_call: TRBV6-5; cdr3_aa: CASSQQETNYGYTF
clone_size: few; v_call: TRBV20-1; cdr3_aa: CSARRPRGYTF
clone_size: large; v_call: TRBV18; cdr3_aa: CASSPSGYYNEQFF
clone_size: NA; v_call: TRBV7-8; cdr3_aa: CASSLVGSSNQPQHF
clone_size: NA; v_call: TRBV6-1; cdr3_aa: CASSVHVGQGGTGELFF
clone_size: NA; v_call: TRBV7-2; cdr3_aa: CASSLVRGVGNEQFF
clone_size: NA; v_call: TRBV28; cdr3_aa: CASSFSGPGELFF
clone_size: NA; v_call: TRBV6-5; cdr3_aa: CASRITMETEAFF
clone_size: NA; v_call: TRBV19; cdr3_aa: CASSISGVGNYGYTF
clone_size: NA; v_call: TRBV5-1; cdr3_aa: CASSSTGDQPQHF
clone_size: NA; v_call: TRBV7-9; cdr3_aa: CASSLGFGSLNEKLFF
clone_size: NA; v_call: TRBV5-1; cdr3_aa: CASSPPGQGAREQYF
clone_size: few; v_call: TRBV5-6; cdr3_aa: CASSPPTGGYTF
clone_size: once; v_call: TRBV28; cdr3_aa: CASSYDGGLPGEQYF
clone_size: medium-sized; v_call: TRBV19; cdr3_aa: CASSWGSGKNIQYF
clone_size: NA; v_call: TRBV18; cdr3_aa: CASSLQDSSLYGYTF
clone_size: NA; v_call: TRBV2; cdr3_aa: CASKGGGRGSTEAFF
clone_size: NA; v_call: TRBV7-9; cdr3_aa: CASSSGTPSSPQYF
clone_size: NA; v_call: TRBV7-2; cdr3_aa: CASSSILGLPYTDTQYF
clone_size: NA; v_call: TRBV29-1; cdr3_aa: CSAFGTSGSNEQYF
clone_size: NA; v_call: TRBV11-2; cdr3_aa: CASSLERDRGEQFF
clone_size: NA; v_call: TRBV7-3; cdr3_aa: CASSWTGGMQETQYF
clone_size: few; v_call: TRBV27; cdr3_aa: CASSTQGAQGNQPQHF
clone_size: NA; v_call: TRBV7-2; cdr3_aa: CASSLGQGAGGELFF
clone_size: few; v_call: TRBV7-9; cdr3_aa: CASSLGSNGYTF